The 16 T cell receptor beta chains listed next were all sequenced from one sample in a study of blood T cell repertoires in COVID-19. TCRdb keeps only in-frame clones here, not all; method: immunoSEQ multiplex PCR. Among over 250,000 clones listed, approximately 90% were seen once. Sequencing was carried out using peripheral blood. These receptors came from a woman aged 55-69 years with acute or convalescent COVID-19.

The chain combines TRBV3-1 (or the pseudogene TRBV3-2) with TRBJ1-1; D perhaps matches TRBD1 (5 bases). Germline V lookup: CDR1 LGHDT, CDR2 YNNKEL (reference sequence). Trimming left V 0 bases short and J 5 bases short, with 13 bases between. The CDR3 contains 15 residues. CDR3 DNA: TGTGCCAGCAGCCAAGAGTGGGGGAGGGATACTGAAGCTTTCTTT. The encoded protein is CASSQEWGRDTEAFF.

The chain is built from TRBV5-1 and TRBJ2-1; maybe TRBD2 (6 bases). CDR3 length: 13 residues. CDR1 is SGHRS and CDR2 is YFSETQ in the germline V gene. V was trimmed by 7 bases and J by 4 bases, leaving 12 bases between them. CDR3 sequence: CASALASYNEQFF. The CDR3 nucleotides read TGCGCCAGCGCCCTAGCGAGTTACAATGAGCAGTTCTTC.

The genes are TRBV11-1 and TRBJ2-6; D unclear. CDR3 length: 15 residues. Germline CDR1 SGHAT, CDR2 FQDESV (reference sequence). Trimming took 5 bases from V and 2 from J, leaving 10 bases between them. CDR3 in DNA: TGTGCCAGCAGCGCGACATGGGCTGGGGCCAACGTCCTGACTTTC. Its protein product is CASSATWAGANVLTF.

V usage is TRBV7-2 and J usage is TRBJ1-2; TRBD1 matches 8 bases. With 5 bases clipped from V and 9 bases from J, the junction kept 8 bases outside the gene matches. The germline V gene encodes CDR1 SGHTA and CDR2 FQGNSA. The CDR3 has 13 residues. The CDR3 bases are TGTGCCAGCAGCCGTGGGGACAGGAGCAGCTACACCTTC. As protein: CASSRGDRSSYTF.

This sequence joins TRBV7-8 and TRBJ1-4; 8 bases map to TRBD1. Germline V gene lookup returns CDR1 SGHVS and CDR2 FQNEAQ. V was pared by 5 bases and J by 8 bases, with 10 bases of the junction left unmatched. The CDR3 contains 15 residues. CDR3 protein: CASSPGGQGWEKLFF. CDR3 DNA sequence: TGTGCCAGCAGCCCCGGAGGACAGGGCTGGGAAAAACTGTTTTTT.

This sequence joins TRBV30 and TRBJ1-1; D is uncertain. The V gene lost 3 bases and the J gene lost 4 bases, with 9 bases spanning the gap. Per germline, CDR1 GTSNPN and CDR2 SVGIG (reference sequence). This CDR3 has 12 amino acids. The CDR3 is CAWSPGFTEAFF. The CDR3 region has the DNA TGTGCCTGGAGCCCGGGATTCACTGAAGCTTTCTTT. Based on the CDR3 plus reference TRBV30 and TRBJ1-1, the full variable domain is SQTIHQWPATLVQPVGSPLSLECTVEGTSNPNLYWYRQAAGRGLQLLFYSVGIGQISSEVPQNLSASRPQDRQFILSSKKLLLSDSGFYLCAWSPGFTEAFFGQGTRLTVV.

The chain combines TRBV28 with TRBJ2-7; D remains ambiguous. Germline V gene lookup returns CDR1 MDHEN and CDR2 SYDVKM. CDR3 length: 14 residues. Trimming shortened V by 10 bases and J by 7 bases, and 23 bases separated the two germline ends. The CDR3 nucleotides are TGTGCCACCCACGTAGGTTCTACAGTATGGGAGCAGTACTTC. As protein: CATHVGSTVWEQYF.

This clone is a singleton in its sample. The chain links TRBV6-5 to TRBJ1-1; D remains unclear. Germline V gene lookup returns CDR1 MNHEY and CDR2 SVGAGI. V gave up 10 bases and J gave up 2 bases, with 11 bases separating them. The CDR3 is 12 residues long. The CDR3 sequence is CATLGVNTEAFF. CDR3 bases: TGTGCCACCCTGGGAGTAAACACTGAAGCTTTCTTT.

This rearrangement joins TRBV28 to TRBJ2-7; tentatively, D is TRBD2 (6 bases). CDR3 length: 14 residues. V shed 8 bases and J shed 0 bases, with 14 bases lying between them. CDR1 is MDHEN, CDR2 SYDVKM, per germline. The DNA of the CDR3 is TGTGCCAGCGGAGGGGAGGATAGCTCCTACGAGCAGTACTTC. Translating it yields CASGGEDSSYEQYF.

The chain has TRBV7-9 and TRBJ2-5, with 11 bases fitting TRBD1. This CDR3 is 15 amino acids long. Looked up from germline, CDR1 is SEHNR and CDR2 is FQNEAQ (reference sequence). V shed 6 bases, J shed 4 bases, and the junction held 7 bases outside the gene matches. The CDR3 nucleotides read TGTGCCAGCAGTTATGGACAGGGGGCACGAGAGACCCAGTACTTC. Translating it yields CASSYGQGARETQYF.

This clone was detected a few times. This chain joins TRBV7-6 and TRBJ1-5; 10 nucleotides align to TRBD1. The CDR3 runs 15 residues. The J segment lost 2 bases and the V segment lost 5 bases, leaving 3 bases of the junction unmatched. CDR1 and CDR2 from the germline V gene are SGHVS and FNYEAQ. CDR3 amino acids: CASSVGTGGNQPQHF. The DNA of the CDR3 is TGTGCCAGCAGCGTCGGGACAGGGGGCAATCAGCCCCAGCATTTT.

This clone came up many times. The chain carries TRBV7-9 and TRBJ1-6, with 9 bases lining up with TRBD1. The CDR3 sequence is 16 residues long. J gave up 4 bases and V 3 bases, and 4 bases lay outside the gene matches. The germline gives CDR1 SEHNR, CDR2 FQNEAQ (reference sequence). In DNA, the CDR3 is TGTGCCAGCAGCTTGGGACAGGGATTGTATAATTCACCCCTCCACTTT. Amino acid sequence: CASSLGQGLYNSPLHF.

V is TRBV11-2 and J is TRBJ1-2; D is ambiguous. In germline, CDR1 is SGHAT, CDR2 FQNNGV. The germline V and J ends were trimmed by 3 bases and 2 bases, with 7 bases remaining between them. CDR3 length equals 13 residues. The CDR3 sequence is CASSLRRNYGYTF. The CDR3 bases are TGTGCCAGCAGCTTGAGAAGAAACTATGGCTACACCTTC. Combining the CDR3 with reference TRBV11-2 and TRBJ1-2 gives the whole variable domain EAGVAQSPRYKIIEKRQSVAFWCNPISGHATLYWYQQILGQGPKLLIQFQNNGVVDDSQLPKDRFSAERLKGVDSTLKIQPAKLEDSAVYLCASSLRRNYGYTFGSGTRLTVV.

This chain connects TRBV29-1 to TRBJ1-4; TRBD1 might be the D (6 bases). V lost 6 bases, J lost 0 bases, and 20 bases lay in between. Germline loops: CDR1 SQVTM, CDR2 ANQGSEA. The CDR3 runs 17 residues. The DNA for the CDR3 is TGCAGCGTAGCCGGCGGCAGGGGAGATGCAACTAATGAAAAACTGTTTTTT. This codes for CSVAGGRGDATNEKLFF. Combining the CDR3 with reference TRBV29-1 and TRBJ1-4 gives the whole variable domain SAVISQKPSRDICQRGTSLTIQCQVDSQVTMMFWYRQQPGQSLTLIATANQGSEATYESGFVIDKFPISRPNLTFSTLTVSNMSPEDSSIYLCSVAGGRGDATNEKLFFGSGTQLSVL.

The CDR3 loop is CASSLEVWGGEIAKNIQYF. The CDR3 DNA is TGCGCCAGCAGCTTGGAGGTGTGGGGCGGGGAAATAGCCAAAAACATTCAGTACTTC. This chain uses TRBV5-1 with TRBJ2-4; tentative D call: TRBD2 (6 bases). The V end lost 0 bases, the J end lost 0 bases, and 19 bases lay between the germline ends. The CDR3 runs 19 residues. Germline V CDR1 and CDR2: SGHRS, YFSETQ.

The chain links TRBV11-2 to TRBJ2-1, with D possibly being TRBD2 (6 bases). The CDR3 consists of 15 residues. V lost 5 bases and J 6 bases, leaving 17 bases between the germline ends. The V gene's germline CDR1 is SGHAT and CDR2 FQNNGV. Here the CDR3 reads CASSPGGTHSNEQFF. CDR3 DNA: TGTGCCAGCAGCCCCGGAGGGACCCACTCCAATGAGCAGTTCTTC.